Following are 21 T cell receptor beta chains from one sample sequenced in a study of lymphopenia after photon versus proton radiotherapy. Produced via immunoSEQ multiplex PCR; TCRdb's table is partial and in-frame only. Of around 160,000 clones listed, roughly nine tenths are singletons. Source: peripheral blood, taken from a patient treated with photon-based radiotherapy. These receptors all come from a man in his fifties with gastric cancer.

This clone was observed many times. V usage is TRBV7-2 and J usage is TRBJ1-4, with 8 bases that match TRBD1. Germline lookup yields CDR1 SGHTA and CDR2 FQGNSA. The CDR3 is made up of 15 amino acids. Trimming cost V 4 bases and J 4 bases; bases outside gene matches: 5. The CDR3 reads CASSSKTGDNEKLFF. The CDR3, as DNA: TGTGCCAGCAGCTCGAAGACAGGGGATAATGAAAAACTGTTTTTT.

The chain uses TRBV7-2 and TRBJ2-1; 7 bases fit TRBD2. V lost 8 bases to trimming and J lost 8 bases; unmatched junction nucleotides: 6. In germline, CDR1 is SGHTA, CDR2 FQGNSA. This CDR3 has 12 amino acids. The CDR3, as DNA: TGTGCCAGCGGAGGGGAGGGGTATGAGCAGTTCTTC. It encodes CASGGEGYEQFF.

The rearrangement joins TRBV5-1 to TRBJ2-7, with 12 nucleotides matching TRBD2. In germline, CDR1 is SGHRS, CDR2 YFSETQ. After removal of 4 bases from V and 4 bases from J, the junction contained 6 bases not matched to a gene. This CDR3 contains 15 residues. CDR3 region: CASSVTLAGGYEQYF. CDR3 coding DNA: TGCGCCAGCAGCGTTACTCTAGCGGGAGGGTACGAGCAGTACTTC.

The chain is built from TRBV11-2 and TRBJ2-7; 10 positions match TRBD1. V was pared by 5 bases and J by 2 bases, with 3 bases of the junction left unmatched. CDR3 length equals 14 residues. Germline assignment: CDR1 SGHAT and CDR2 FQNNGV. For the CDR3, the DNA is TGTGCCAGCAGCAAGGGACAGGGGCCCTACGAGCAGTACTTC. It yields the protein CASSKGQGPYEQYF.

V and J are TRBV6-1 and TRBJ1-2; D may be TRBD1 (5 bases). V was trimmed by 6 bases and J by 0 bases, leaving 14 bases between them. The CDR3 runs 15 residues. CDR1 is MNHNS, CDR2 SASEGT, per germline. The CDR3 DNA reads TGTGCCAGCAGGCTCCGGGGACGGACTAACTATGGCTACACCTTC. Its translation is CASRLRGRTNYGYTF.

The chain has TRBV2 and TRBJ2-5; possible D gene TRBD2, 7 bases. Trimming removed 11 bases at V and 4 bases at J, with 14 bases between. CDR1 is SNHLY, CDR2 FYNNEI, per germline. CDR3 length: 12 residues. CDR3 protein: CASGEGGETQYF. CDR3 sequence (DNA): TGTGCCTCAGGGGAGGGAGGAGAGACCCAGTACTTC.

This clone was detected ten times or more. J is TRBJ2-1 and V is TRBV5-1; D possibly corresponds to TRBD1 (5 bases). Germline V lookup: CDR1 SGHRS, CDR2 YFSETQ. Trimming left V 3 bases short and J 5 bases short, with 12 bases between. There are 14 residues in the CDR3. The CDR3 sequence is CASSSVVGDNEQFF. CDR3 nucleotide sequence: TGCGCCAGCAGCTCGGTAGTAGGGGACAATGAGCAGTTCTTC. The whole variable domain, remainder taken from reference TRBV5-1 and TRBJ2-1, is KAGVTQTPRYLIKTRGQQVTLSCSPISGHRSVSWYQQTPGQGLQFLFEYFSETQRNKGNFPGRFSGRQFSNSRSEMNVSTLELGDSALYLCASSSVVGDNEQFFGPGTRLTVL.

The rearrangement uses TRBV6-6 and TRBJ2-7, with D maybe TRBD1 (6 bases). This CDR3 contains 14 residues. Germline V gene sequence: CDR1 MNHNY, CDR2 SVGAGI (reference sequence). V lost 2 bases and J lost 5, with 13 bases in between. CDR3 amino acids: CASSYGGSEHEQYF. The CDR3 coding sequence is TGTGCCAGCAGTTACGGGGGCAGCGAACACGAGCAGTACTTC.

As regards this clone: This same CDR3 is encoded by further DNA sequences in the sample. The chain uses TRBV30 and TRBJ2-3; 9 positions match TRBD2. The CDR3 is made up of 14 amino acids. Germline assignment: CDR1 GTSNPN and CDR2 SVGIG (reference sequence). V lost 4 bases, J lost 0 bases, and 2 bases stayed unmatched. The CDR3 loop reads CAWTSGTSTDTQYF. DNA of the CDR3: TGTGCCTGGACTAGCGGGACGAGCACAGATACGCAGTATTTT.

The chain carries TRBV7-2 and TRBJ2-1; perhaps TRBD2 as D (5 bases). V lost 0 bases, J lost 11 bases, and 8 bases lay in between. CDR3 length equals 12 residues. The germline V gene has CDR1 SGHTA and CDR2 FQGNSA. CDR3 protein: CASSLAGNKQFF. The CDR3 DNA follows: TGTGCCAGCAGCTTAGCCGGGAATAAGCAGTTCTTC.

The V and J genes are TRBV5-1 and TRBJ1-1, with TRBD1 matching over 9 bases. The J segment lost 3 bases and the V segment lost 4 bases, leaving 4 bases of the junction unmatched. The germline V gene encodes CDR1 SGHRS and CDR2 YFSETQ. The CDR3 is 14 amino acids. CDR3 protein: CASSPRQGDTEAFF. CDR3 coding DNA: TGCGCCAGCAGCCCGCGACAGGGGGACACTGAAGCTTTCTTT. The entire variable domain, with the rest obtained from reference TRBV5-1 and TRBJ1-1, is as follows: KAGVTQTPRYLIKTRGQQVTLSCSPISGHRSVSWYQQTPGQGLQFLFEYFSETQRNKGNFPGRFSGRQFSNSRSEMNVSTLELGDSALYLCASSPRQGDTEAFFGQGTRLTVV.

V is TRBV30 and J is TRBJ1-1, with D hard to call. The CDR3 consists of 13 residues. V was pared by 0 bases and J by 5 bases, with 10 bases between. Per the germline V gene, CDR1 is GTSNPN and CDR2 is SVGIG (reference sequence). The CDR3 protein is CAWSVVRVTEAFF. The CDR3 DNA follows: TGTGCCTGGAGTGTAGTAAGGGTTACTGAAGCTTTCTTT. Supplemented by reference TRBV30 and TRBJ1-1, the full variable domain reads SQTIHQWPATLVQPVGSPLSLECTVEGTSNPNLYWYRQAAGRGLQLLFYSVGIGQISSEVPQNLSASRPQDRQFILSSKKLLLSDSGFYLCAWSVVRVTEAFFGQGTRLTVV.

The chain employs TRBV4-1 and TRBJ2-7, with 7 positions matching TRBD2. The CDR3 runs to 19 residues. Germline CDR1 MGHRA, CDR2 YSYEKL. With 0 bases clipped from V and 0 bases from J, the junction kept 14 bases outside the gene matches. DNA for the CDR3: TGCGCCAGCAGCCAAGATCGATTTTTGCGGGGAGGGAGCTCCTACGAGCAGTACTTC. This translates into CASSQDRFLRGGSSYEQYF.

The chain links TRBV21-1 to TRBJ1-1. TRBV21-1 is tagged as a pseudogene. This CDR3 is built from 15 residues. CDR3 sequence: CASPPLRGLNTEAFF. CDR3 bases: TGTGCCAGCCCCCCACTGCGGGGTCTGAACACTGAAGCTTTCTTT.

The chain joins TRBV7-6 to TRBJ2-3; the D is unclear. V gave up 2 bases and J gave up 6 bases, with 6 bases separating them. The germline V gene encodes CDR1 SGHVS and CDR2 FNYEAQ. This CDR3 has 12 amino acids. CDR3 sequence (DNA): TGTGCCAGCAGCTTACCATATGATACGCAGTATTTT. It is translated as CASSLPYDTQYF.

This chain connects TRBV6-5 to TRBJ1-2, with D tentatively TRBD1 (5 bases). The CDR3 length is 13 residues. V lost 7 bases and J 2 bases, leaving 11 bases between the germline ends. In germline, CDR1 is MNHEY, CDR2 SVGAGI. In nucleotides, the CDR3 is TGTGCCAGCACGGGTGGGGGGAACTATGGCTACACCTTC. This sequence encodes CASTGGGNYGYTF.

Only one count was recorded for this clone. V usage is TRBV19 and J usage is TRBJ2-2; D is possibly TRBD2 (5 bases). The V gene's germline CDR1 is LNHDA and CDR2 SQIVND (reference sequence). The CDR3 sequence is 15 residues long. V shed 4 bases and J shed 1 base, with 10 bases lying between them. This CDR3 reads CASSRLPRNTGELFF. CDR3 sequence (DNA): TGTGCCAGTAGTAGACTACCCCGGAACACCGGGGAGCTGTTTTTT.

The gene calls are TRBV11-2 and TRBJ1-3; D is uncertain. Germline V lookup: CDR1 SGHAT, CDR2 FQNNGV. The CDR3 contains 18 residues. The germline V and J ends were trimmed by 1 base and 0 bases, with 16 bases remaining between them. The CDR3 DNA sequence: TGTGCCAGCAGCTTAGGCGGTTGGGCAGGCAGCTCTGGAAACACCATATATTTT. It yields the protein CASSLGGWAGSSGNTIYF.

The rearrangement links TRBV4-1 to TRBJ2-3, with 14 nucleotides matching TRBD2. The V and J ends lost 4 bases and 5 bases, in that order; junction bases with no gene match: 5. Germline loops: CDR1 MGHRA, CDR2 YSYEKL. The CDR3 extends over 16 amino acids. CDR3 residues: CASSRSGLAGGDTQYF. For the CDR3, the DNA is TGCGCCAGCAGCCGCTCAGGACTAGCGGGAGGAGATACGCAGTATTTT.

This chain links TRBV19 with TRBJ2-2, with TRBD1 matching over 9 bases. The CDR3 contains 14 residues. Germline V gives CDR1 LNHDA, CDR2 SQIVND (reference sequence). Trimming took 3 bases from V and 6 from J; bases not matched to a gene: 2. CDR3 residues: CASSIRQGAGELFF. For the CDR3, the DNA is TGTGCCAGTAGTATCCGACAGGGGGCCGGGGAGCTGTTTTTT.

V and J are TRBV6-5 and TRBJ1-5, with a tentative D call TRBD1 (6 bases). With 6 bases removed from V and 1 base from J, the gap between germline ends came to 10 bases. The CDR3 has 14 residues. Germline V gene lookup returns CDR1 MNHEY and CDR2 SVGAGI. The CDR3 here is CASSLDRSNQPQHF. The CDR3 DNA sequence: TGTGCCAGCAGCCTGGACAGAAGCAATCAGCCCCAGCATTTT.